This is a list of T cell receptor beta chains from one sample in a study of T cells of healthy individuals. TCRdb used MiXCR to reprocess the 5' RACE reads, holding one entry per CDR3 protein. The table has about 53,000 distinct CDR3 sequences, about 14% seen once; the top ten hold 15% to 20%. These receptors all stem from a human donor in good health. The CDR3 runs from the conserved cysteine through the conserved F or W. D genes are given only for firm matches. The listing skips clone size in some rows; elsewhere it reads once, few, many or a size class.

d_call	v_call	j_call	cdr3_length	clone_size	cdr3_nt	cdr3_aa
TRBD2	TRBV5-6	TRBJ2-7	12	NA	TGTGCCAGCAGCACTACTAGCGCCGAGCAGTACTTC	CASSTTSAEQYF
TRBD2	TRBV12-3/TRBV12-4	TRBJ2-3	13	many	TGTGCCAGCAGCCCGACTAGCAGAGTTACGCAGTATTTT	CASSPTSRVTQYF
NA	TRBV7-9	TRBJ2-2	14	few	TGTGCCAGCAGCCGCGCCAGGAACACCGGGGAGCTGTTTTTT	CASSRARNTGELFF
TRBD1	TRBV27	TRBJ2-4	17	NA	TGTGCCAGCAGTTTATTGGGTCGGTACAGGGGGGAAAACATTCAGTACTTC	CASSLLGRYRGENIQYF
NA	TRBV12-3/TRBV12-4	TRBJ1-2	13	NA	TGTGCCGGCAGTTTAGAGACGGACTATGGCTACACCTTC	CAGSLETDYGYTF
NA	TRBV20-1	TRBJ2-7	13	many	TGCAGTGCTAGGGACAGCCAGCCCTACGAGCAGTACTTC	CSARDSQPYEQYF
NA	TRBV25-1	TRBJ2-7	12	many	TGTGCCAGCAGTGCATCGGGGTACGAGCAGTACTTC	CASSASGYEQYF
NA	TRBV15	TRBJ1-1	13	NA	TGTGCCACCAGTCCCAGGGAGGACACTGAAGCTTTCTTT	CATSPREDTEAFF
NA	TRBV6-2/TRBV6-3	TRBJ1-1	15	NA	TGTGCCAGCAGTTACTCGAGGGCGAGGGACACTGAAGCTTTCTTT	CASSYSRARDTEAFF
TRBD1	TRBV6-2/TRBV6-3	TRBJ1-1	16	NA	TGTGCCAGCAGTTCTGGGGACAGTTTCTTTTCCACTGAAGCTTTCTTT	CASSSGDSFFSTEAFF
NA	TRBV24-1	TRBJ2-2	15	many	TGTGCCACCAGTGTAAGAGGGATGGACACCGGGGAGCTGTTTTTT	CATSVRGMDTGELFF
NA	TRBV29-1	TRBJ1-1	18	many	TGCAGCGTTCCCCGCACCGGGACAAATATAATGAAGAACACTGAAGCTTTCTTT	CSVPRTGTNIMKNTEAFF
NA	TRBV11-1	TRBJ1-2	13	NA	TGTGCCAGCAGCCAGGGACAACGGTATGGCTACACCTTC	CASSQGQRYGYTF
NA	TRBV6-1	TRBJ2-5	15	many	TGTGCCAGCAGTGAATCTTGGGGCCCCCAAGAGACCCAGTACTTC	CASSESWGPQETQYF
NA	TRBV4-2	TRBJ1-2	16	NA	TGTGCCAGCAGCCAAGAACCCGGGGATCCGAACTATGGCTACACCTTC	CASSQEPGDPNYGYTF
TRBD2	TRBV20-1	TRBJ2-3	12	NA	TGCAGTGCTAGAGATTCAGCGGGGACGCAGTATTTT	CSARDSAGTQYF
NA	TRBV5-1	TRBJ1-1	15	many	TGCGCCAGCAGTCCAGTCGACCCGCTGGACACTGAAGCTTTCTTT	CASSPVDPLDTEAFF
NA	TRBV6-5	TRBJ1-2	14	few	TGTGCTAGCGCTAGGGTTTTAGCTAACTATGGCTACACCTTC	CASARVLANYGYTF
NA	TRBV7-9	TRBJ1-6	15	NA	TGTGCCAGCAGCTTACCAACAGGGATGAATTCACCCCTCCACTTT	CASSLPTGMNSPLHF
NA	TRBV20-1	TRBJ2-3	15	many	TGCAGTGCTGGGGGGGCTAGCGGTTTCACAGATACGCAGTATTTT	CSAGGASGFTDTQYF
TRBD2	TRBV10-2	TRBJ2-7	15	few	TGCGCCAGCCGCCCCTCAGCGGGAGGGCCATACGAGCAGTACTTC	CASRPSAGGPYEQYF
NA	TRBV9	TRBJ2-6	18	NA	TGTGCCAGCAGCAATCACCGGGACGTAAAGTCTGGGGCCAACGTCCTGACTTTC	CASSNHRDVKSGANVLTF
NA	TRBV4-3	TRBJ2-3	14	NA	TGCGCCAGCTCAACTAGCACCAGCACAGATACGCAGTATTTT	CASSTSTSTDTQYF
TRBD1	TRBV24-1	TRBJ2-2	13	few	TGTGCCGCGGGACAGGGTAACACCGGGGAGCTGTTTTTT	CAAGQGNTGELFF
TRBD1	TRBV30	TRBJ1-2	14	few	TGTGCCTGGAGTGGTTTGACAGGGGAATATGGCTACACCTTC	CAWSGLTGEYGYTF
TRBD1	TRBV5-5	TRBJ2-5	14	few	TGTGCCAGCACCGGGACAGGCGGCCAAGAGACCCAGTACTTC	CASTGTGGQETQYF
NA	TRBV5-4	TRBJ1-2	14	many	TGTGCCAGCACCAAACCAGGGGAGGGCTATGGCTACACCTTC	CASTKPGEGYGYTF
NA	TRBV6-2/TRBV6-3	TRBJ2-1	12	few	TGTGCCAGTGATGCAGGGTACAATGAGCAGTTCTTC	CASDAGYNEQFF
TRBD2	TRBV3-1	TRBJ2-1	15	NA	TGTGCCAGCAGCCAAACCGGGGGGGCCTATAATGAGCAGTTCTTC	CASSQTGGAYNEQFF
TRBD1	TRBV6-6	TRBJ2-7	14	NA	TGTGCCAGCAGTTACTCGCCCACAGGGGACGAGCAGTACTTC	CASSYSPTGDEQYF
TRBD1	TRBV7-2	TRBJ2-5	15	few	TGTGCCAGCAGCTTCCGAGGGACAGGGCAAGAGACCCAGTACTTC	CASSFRGTGQETQYF
NA	TRBV18	TRBJ2-7	17	many	TGTGCCAGCTCATCACCTAACTATGGGACGGGGGACTACGAGCAGTACTTC	CASSSPNYGTGDYEQYF
NA	TRBV5-4	TRBJ2-5	12	medium-sized	TGTGCCAGCAGCTTGGACCAAGAGACCCAGTACTTC	CASSLDQETQYF